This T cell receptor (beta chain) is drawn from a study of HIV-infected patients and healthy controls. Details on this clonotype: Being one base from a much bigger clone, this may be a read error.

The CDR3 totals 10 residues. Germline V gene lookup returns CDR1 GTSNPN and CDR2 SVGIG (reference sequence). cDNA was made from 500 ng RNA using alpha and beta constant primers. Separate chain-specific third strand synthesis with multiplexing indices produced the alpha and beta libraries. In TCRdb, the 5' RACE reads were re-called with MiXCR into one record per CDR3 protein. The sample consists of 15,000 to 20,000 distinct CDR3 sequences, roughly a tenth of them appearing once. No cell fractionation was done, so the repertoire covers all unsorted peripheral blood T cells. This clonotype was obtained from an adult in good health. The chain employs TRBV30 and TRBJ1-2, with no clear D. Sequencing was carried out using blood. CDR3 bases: TGTGCCTGGAGTTCGGATGGCGACACCTTC. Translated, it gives CAWSSDGDTF.